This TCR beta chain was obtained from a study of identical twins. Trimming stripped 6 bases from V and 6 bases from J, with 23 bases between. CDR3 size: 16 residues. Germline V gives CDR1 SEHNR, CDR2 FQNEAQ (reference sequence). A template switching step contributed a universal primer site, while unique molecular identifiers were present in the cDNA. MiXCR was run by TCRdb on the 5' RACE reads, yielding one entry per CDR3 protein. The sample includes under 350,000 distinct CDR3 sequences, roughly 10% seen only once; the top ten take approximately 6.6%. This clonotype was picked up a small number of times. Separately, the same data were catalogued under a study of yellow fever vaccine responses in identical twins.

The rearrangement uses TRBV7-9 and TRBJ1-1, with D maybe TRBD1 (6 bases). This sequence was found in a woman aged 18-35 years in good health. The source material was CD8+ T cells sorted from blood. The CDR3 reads CASSIWDTKGRAEAFF. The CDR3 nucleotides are TGTGCCAGCAGTATCTGGGACACAAAGGGACGGGCTGAAGCTTTCTTT.